These 26 T cell receptor beta chains came from one sample sequenced in a study of CD8+ T cells in alopecia areata (dated by TCRdb to the late 2010s). Receptors were amplified or captured by the immunoSEQ multiplex PCR assay. RNA was extracted from all samples and reverse transcribed into cDNA, which served as template for TCR sequencing. TCRdb's version of the immuneACCESS table is confined to in-frame rearrangements and falls short of the full clone set. An unresolved V gene accounts for under half of the shortfall where checked; the remainder is of unknown origin. The sample table holds some 160,000 clones, of which approximately 56% were seen once. The leading ten clones occupy 36% of the sample. The sample was CD8+ T cells sorted from blood. The origin of the receptors is a human donor in good health.

The chain recombines TRBV29-1 with TRBJ2-1; either TRBD1 or TRBD2 may fit D (5 bases each). The CDR3 sequence is 13 residues long. The V end was cut by 2 bases, the J end by 8 bases, with 13 bases between. Germline V gene sequence: CDR1 SQVTM, CDR2 ANQGSEA. The DNA for the CDR3 is TGCAGCGTTGAACGGGGCTTGAACCATGAGCAGTTCTTC. This translates into CSVERGLNHEQFF.

V usage is TRBV9 and J usage is TRBJ2-3; maybe TRBD2 (6 bases). Germline V gives CDR1 SGDLS, CDR2 YYNGEE. The CDR3 sequence is 18 residues long. The V and J ends lost 1 base and 4 bases respectively, with 22 bases between them. Here the CDR3 DNA reads TGTGCCAGCAGCGTATTTAGGAACCGACTAGGAGGCGCAGATACGCAGTATTTT. Translating it yields CASSVFRNRLGGADTQYF. Full variable domain (missing parts from reference TRBV9 and TRBJ2-3): DSGVTQTPKHLITATGQRVTLRCSPRSGDLSVYWYQQSLDQGLQFLIQYYNGEERAKGNILERFSAQQFPDLHSELNLSSLELGDSALYFCASSVFRNRLGGADTQYFGPGTRLTVL.

The chain carries TRBV2 and TRBJ2-1; 8 nucleotides match TRBD2. V lost 3 bases to trimming and J lost 4 bases; unmatched junction nucleotides: 2. Germline loops: CDR1 SNHLY, CDR2 FYNNEI. The CDR3 loop spans 14 amino acids. The CDR3 nucleotides read TGTGCCAGCAGTGATACTAGCGGATACAATGAGCAGTTCTTC. This translates into CASSDTSGYNEQFF.

The chain links TRBV2 to TRBJ2-1; the D is unclear. CDR1 and CDR2 from the germline V gene are SNHLY and FYNNEI. This CDR3 has 13 amino acids. Trimming stripped 7 bases from V and 0 bases from J, with 7 bases between. The CDR3 nucleotides read TGTGCCAGCAAGGGTAGCTCCTACAATGAGCAGTTCTTC. Protein product: CASKGSSYNEQFF.

The chain couples TRBV15 to TRBJ2-5; D unresolved. Deletions cut 5 bases from V and 9 bases from J, with 16 bases between. Looked up from germline, CDR1 is LNHNV and CDR2 is YYDKDF (reference sequence). The length of the CDR3 is 13 residues. The CDR3 spells CATSPALTRPQYF. In DNA form, the CDR3 reads TGTGCCACCAGCCCCGCCTTGACGAGACCCCAGTACTTC.

The genes are TRBV29-1 and TRBJ1-2; D not certain. CDR1 is SQVTM and CDR2 is ANQGSEA in the germline V gene. V was pared by 5 bases and J by 7 bases, with 14 bases between. The CDR3 length is 12 residues. The CDR3, as DNA: TGCAGCGTTCCGTCAGGCCAGTCTGGCTACACCTTC. Translated: CSVPSGQSGYTF.

In this sample, this clone turned up a few times. CDR3 protein: CASSPGTINEQYF. DNA of the CDR3: TGTGCCAGCAGCCCAGGGACCATCAACGAGCAGTACTTC. V gene TRBV9 combines with J gene TRBJ2-7; D tentatively fits TRBD1 or TRBD2 (5 bases each). V dropped 4 bases and J dropped 5 bases, with 13 bases sitting between them. The germline gives CDR1 SGDLS, CDR2 YYNGEE. The CDR3 runs to 13 residues.

V and J are TRBV29-1 and TRBJ2-3; 12 bases line up with TRBD2. V trimming: 3 bases; J trimming: 2 bases; junction bases outside the gene matches: 3. Germline loops: CDR1 SQVTM, CDR2 ANQGSEA. The CDR3 extends over 15 amino acids. Written as DNA, the CDR3 is TGCAGCGTTGAGCTAGCGGGAGGGCCCACAGATACGCAGTATTTT. Translation: CSVELAGGPTDTQYF.

This chain joins TRBV7-9 and TRBJ2-5; D not certain. The germline gives CDR1 SEHNR, CDR2 FQNEAQ (reference sequence). V was trimmed by 1 base and J by 5 bases, leaving 2 bases between them. The CDR3 sequence is 11 residues long. The CDR3 bases are TGTGCCAGCAGCTTAGATGAGACCCAGTACTTC. This codes for CASSLDETQYF.

As for this clone: At one end the junction does not follow the germline gene, possibly because of a read error. The V call is TRBV29-1, the J call TRBJ1-2, with 7 bases identical to TRBD1. Germline CDR1 and CDR2: SQVTM and ANQGSEA. The CDR3 runs 15 residues. The CDR3 spells CSVEDRTGGPYGYIF. The CDR3 region has the DNA TGCAGCGTTGAAGACCGGACAGGTGGGCCTTATGGCTACATCTTC.

This clone was found a few times. The genes are TRBV29-1 and TRBJ2-1; D gene unclear. V was shortened by 3 bases and J by 6 bases, with 9 bases between the two germline ends. The CDR3 extends over 12 amino acids. The germline gives CDR1 SQVTM, CDR2 ANQGSEA. The chain's CDR3 is CSVEGTVNEQFF. The CDR3, as DNA: TGCAGCGTTGAGGGAACAGTCAATGAGCAGTTCTTC.

The chain links TRBV10-3 to TRBJ2-7; D may be TRBD1 or TRBD2 (6 bases each). V gave up 10 bases and J gave up 0 bases, with 22 bases separating them. CDR1 and CDR2 (germline): ENHRY, SYGVKD. The CDR3 totals 16 residues. The CDR3 DNA follows: TGTGCCACCTCTCCGGCCGGGGGCCTAAGCTCCTACGAGCAGTACTTC. Translated, it gives CATSPAGGLSSYEQYF.

This sequence joins TRBV18 and TRBJ2-3, with D unresolved. The CDR3 covers 12 residues. Between the trimmed V and J ends, which lost 3 bases and 3 bases, there was a span of 4 bases. CDR1 is KGHSH and CDR2 is LQKENI in the germline V gene. The CDR3 DNA sequence: TGTGCCAGCTCACCGGATACAGATACGCAGTATTTT. This translates into CASSPDTDTQYF.

This CDR3 is CASSLLNGDSTGELFF. CDR3 nucleotide sequence: TGTGCCAGCAGCCTACTAAACGGGGACAGTACCGGGGAGCTGTTTTTT. The rearrangement uses TRBV13 and TRBJ2-2; 7 bases fit TRBD1. The CDR3 is 16 amino acids. V trimming: 5 bases; J trimming: 5 bases; junction bases outside the gene matches: 11. The germline V gene has CDR1 PRHDT and CDR2 FYEKMQ (reference sequence). Full variable domain (outside the CDR3, taken from reference TRBV13 and TRBJ2-2): AAGVIQSPRHLIKEKRETATLKCYPIPRHDTVYWYQQGPGQDPQFLISFYEKMQSDKGSIPDRFSAQQFSDYHSELNMSSLELGDSALYFCASSLLNGDSTGELFFGEGSRLTVL.

This clone was observed a few times. CDR3 bases: TGTGCCAGCAGTTTCCTGCGGACTAGAGGCTCAGATACGCAGTATTTT. Amino acids: CASSFLRTRGSDTQYF. The V and J genes are TRBV27 and TRBJ2-3; 7 bases map to TRBD2. The CDR3 has 16 residues. With 3 bases clipped from V and 4 bases from J, the junction kept 10 bases outside the gene matches. Germline CDR1 and CDR2: MNHEY and SMNVEV (reference sequence).

The chain couples TRBV7-9 to TRBJ1-1, with D hard to call. The V end lost 1 base, the J end lost 5 bases, and 8 bases lay between the germline ends. Germline CDR1 is SEHNR and CDR2 is FQNEAQ (reference sequence). The length of the CDR3 is 13 residues. CDR3 nucleotide sequence: TGTGCCAGCAGCTTAGGGCAAGGAACTGAAGCTTTCTTT. Encoded protein: CASSLGQGTEAFF.

The table lists this clone with a few counts. V is TRBV29-1 and J is TRBJ2-1; a weak D match, TRBD1 (5 bases). In germline, CDR1 is SQVTM, CDR2 ANQGSEA. The V and J ends lost 0 bases and 4 bases respectively, with 13 bases between them. This CDR3 has 15 amino acids. DNA for the CDR3: TGCAGCGTTGAAGATGGGGCGGCCTGGTACAATGAGCAGTTCTTC. This gives the protein CSVEDGAAWYNEQFF.

The chain combines TRBV5-1 with TRBJ2-1; possible D gene TRBD2, 6 bases. The CDR3 contains 16 residues. Germline V gives CDR1 SGHRS, CDR2 YFSETQ. Trimming cost V 2 bases and J 1 base, with 13 bases left between them. CDR3 sequence reads: CASSLAEGASYNEQFF. The DNA of the CDR3 is TGCGCCAGCAGCTTAGCGGAGGGAGCATCCTACAATGAGCAGTTCTTC. Drawing the rest from reference TRBV5-1 and TRBJ2-1, the complete variable domain is KAGVTQTPRYLIKTRGQQVTLSCSPISGHRSVSWYQQTPGQGLQFLFEYFSETQRNKGNFPGRFSGRQFSNSRSEMNVSTLELGDSALYLCASSLAEGASYNEQFFGPGTRLTVL.

This clone was observed a few times. The gene calls are TRBV29-1 and TRBJ2-1; the D is unclear. The CDR3 spans 11 residues. V was trimmed by 3 bases and J by 3 bases, leaving 3 bases between them. From germline, CDR1 is SQVTM and CDR2 ANQGSEA. As DNA, the CDR3 is TGCAGCGTTGAGGACTACAATGAGCAGTTCTTC. Amino acid sequence: CSVEDYNEQFF.

This clone has only a few counts. The chain employs TRBV6-6 and TRBJ2-2; D remains ambiguous. CDR3 length: 14 amino acids. CDR1 is MNHNY, CDR2 SVGAGI, per germline (reference sequence). Trimming cost V 7 bases and J 1 base, with 10 bases left between them. CDR3 residues: CASKWVGNTGELFF. CDR3 nucleotides: TGTGCCAGCAAATGGGTAGGGAACACCGGGGAGCTGTTTTTT.

V usage is TRBV5-6 and J usage is TRBJ1-1; 7 bases are a match to TRBD1. CDR3 size: 14 residues. Looked up from germline, CDR1 is SGHDT and CDR2 is YYEEEE. Trimming cost V 5 bases and J 5 bases; bases outside gene matches: 9. CDR3 bases: TGTGCCAGCAGTTATCCGACAGGGACAACTGAAGCTTTCTTT. Amino acid sequence: CASSYPTGTTEAFF. Together with reference TRBV5-6 and TRBJ1-1, the CDR3 gives the full variable domain: DAGVTQSPTHLIKTRGQQVTLRCSPKSGHDTVSWYQQALGQGPQFIFQYYEEEERQRGNFPDRFSGHQFPNYSSELNVNALLLGDSALYLCASSYPTGTTEAFFGQGTRLTVV.

This clone was counted a single time. This sequence joins TRBV2 and TRBJ2-7; tentatively, D is TRBD1 or TRBD2 (5 bases each). The CDR3 has 12 amino acids. Trimming took off 8 bases at V and 2 bases at J, with 10 bases between the two ends. In germline, CDR1 is SNHLY, CDR2 FYNNEI. The DNA for the CDR3 is TGTGCCAGCTGGGGGTTTACCTACGAGCAGTACTTC. Encoded protein: CASWGFTYEQYF.

In this sample, this clone turned up a few times. The chain is built from TRBV4-2 and TRBJ2-3, with 10 bases lining up with TRBD2. V trimming: 1 base; J trimming: 4 bases; junction bases outside the gene matches: 5. This CDR3 region has 16 residues. The germline V gene encodes CDR1 LGHNA and CDR2 YNFKEQ. CDR3 in DNA: TGTGCCAGCAGCCAAGGGCTAGCGGGAGCCCCAGATACGCAGTATTTT. It yields the protein CASSQGLAGAPDTQYF.

This clone was seen just once. J is TRBJ2-7 and V is TRBV7-3; the D is unclear. CDR3 length: 13 residues. Per the germline V gene, CDR1 is SGHTA and CDR2 is FQGTGA. The V end lost 5 bases, the J end lost 3 bases, and 11 bases lay between the germline ends. CDR3 region: CASSLYWGYEQYF. CDR3 sequence (DNA): TGTGCCAGCAGCCTCTATTGGGGCTACGAGCAGTACTTC.

Only one count was recorded for this clone. The chain joins TRBV5-1 to TRBJ1-1; the D is unclear. V was cut by 4 bases and J by 4 bases, with 5 bases left in between. The CDR3 extends over 11 amino acids. CDR1 is SGHRS, CDR2 YFSETQ, per germline. The CDR3 sequence is CASSGVTEAFF. Here the CDR3 DNA reads TGCGCCAGCAGCGGGGTCACTGAAGCTTTCTTT.

J is TRBJ1-1 and V is TRBV9; D uncertain. With 4 bases removed from V and 3 bases from J, the gap between germline ends came to 13 bases. This CDR3 is 14 amino acids long. Germline V CDR1 and CDR2: SGDLS, YYNGEE. CDR3 protein: CASSPKGRDTEAFF. In DNA form, the CDR3 reads TGTGCCAGCAGCCCGAAGGGAAGGGACACTGAAGCTTTCTTT.